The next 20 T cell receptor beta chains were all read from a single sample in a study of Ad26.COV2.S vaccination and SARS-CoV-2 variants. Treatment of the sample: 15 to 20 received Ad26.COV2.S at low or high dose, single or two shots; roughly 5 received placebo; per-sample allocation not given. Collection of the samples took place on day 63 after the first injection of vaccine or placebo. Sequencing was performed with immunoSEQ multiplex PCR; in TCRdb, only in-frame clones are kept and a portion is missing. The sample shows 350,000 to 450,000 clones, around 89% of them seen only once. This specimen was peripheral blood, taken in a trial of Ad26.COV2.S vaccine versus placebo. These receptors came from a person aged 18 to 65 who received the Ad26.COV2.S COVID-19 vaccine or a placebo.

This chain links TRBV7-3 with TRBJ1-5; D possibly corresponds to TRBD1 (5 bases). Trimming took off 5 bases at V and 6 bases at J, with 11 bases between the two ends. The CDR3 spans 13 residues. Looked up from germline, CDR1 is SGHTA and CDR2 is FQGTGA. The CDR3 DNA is TGTGCCAGCAGCCCGGGACCGTCTCAGCCCCAGCATTTT. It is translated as CASSPGPSQPQHF.

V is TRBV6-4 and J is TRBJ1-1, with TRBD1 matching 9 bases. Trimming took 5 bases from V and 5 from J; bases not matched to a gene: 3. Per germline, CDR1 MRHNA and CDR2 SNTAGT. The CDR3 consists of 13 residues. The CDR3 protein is CASSRQGGTEAFF. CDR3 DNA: TGTGCCAGCAGTCGACAGGGGGGGACTGAAGCTTTCTTT.

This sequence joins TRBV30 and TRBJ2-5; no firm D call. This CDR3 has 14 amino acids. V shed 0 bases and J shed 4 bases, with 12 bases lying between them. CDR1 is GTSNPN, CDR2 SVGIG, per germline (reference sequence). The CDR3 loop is CAWSVAALLETQYF. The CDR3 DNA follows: TGTGCCTGGAGTGTCGCAGCTCTCTTAGAGACCCAGTACTTC.

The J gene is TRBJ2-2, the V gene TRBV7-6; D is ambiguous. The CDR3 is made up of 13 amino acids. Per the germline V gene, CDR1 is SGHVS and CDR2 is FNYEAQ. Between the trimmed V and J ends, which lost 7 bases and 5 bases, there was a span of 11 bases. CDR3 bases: TGTGCCAGCACCACTCAACAAACCGGGGAGCTGTTTTTT. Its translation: CASTTQQTGELFF.

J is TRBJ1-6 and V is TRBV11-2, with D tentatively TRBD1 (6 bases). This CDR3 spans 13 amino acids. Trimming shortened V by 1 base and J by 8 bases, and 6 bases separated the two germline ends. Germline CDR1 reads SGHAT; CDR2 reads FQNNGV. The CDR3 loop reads CASSLGTDSPLHF. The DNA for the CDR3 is TGTGCCAGCAGCTTAGGGACAGATTCACCCCTCCACTTT.

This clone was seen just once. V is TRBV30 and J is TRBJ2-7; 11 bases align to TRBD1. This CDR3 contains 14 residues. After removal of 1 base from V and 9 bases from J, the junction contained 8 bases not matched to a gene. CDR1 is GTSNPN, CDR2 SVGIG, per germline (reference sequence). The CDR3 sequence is CAWSEGDRGFGQYF. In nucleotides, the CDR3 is TGTGCCTGGAGTGAGGGGGACAGGGGGTTCGGGCAGTACTTC.

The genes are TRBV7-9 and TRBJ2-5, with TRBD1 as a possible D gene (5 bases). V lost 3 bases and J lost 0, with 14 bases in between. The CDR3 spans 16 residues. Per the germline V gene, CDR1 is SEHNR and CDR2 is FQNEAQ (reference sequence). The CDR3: CASSLRQTPYQETQYF. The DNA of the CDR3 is TGTGCCAGCAGCTTGCGACAGACACCCTACCAAGAGACCCAGTACTTC.

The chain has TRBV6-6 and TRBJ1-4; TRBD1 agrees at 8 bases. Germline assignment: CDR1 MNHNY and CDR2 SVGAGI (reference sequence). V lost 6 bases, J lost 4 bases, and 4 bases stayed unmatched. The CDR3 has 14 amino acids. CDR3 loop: CASSDRGFNEKLFF. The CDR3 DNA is TGTGCCAGCAGCGACAGGGGCTTTAATGAAAAACTGTTTTTT.

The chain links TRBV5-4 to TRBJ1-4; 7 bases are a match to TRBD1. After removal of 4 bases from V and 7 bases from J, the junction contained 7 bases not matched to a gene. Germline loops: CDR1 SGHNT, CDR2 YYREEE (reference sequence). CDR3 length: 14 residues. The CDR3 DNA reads TGTGCCAGCAGCCCCCGACAGGGTAGTGAAAAACTGTTTTTT. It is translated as CASSPRQGSEKLFF.

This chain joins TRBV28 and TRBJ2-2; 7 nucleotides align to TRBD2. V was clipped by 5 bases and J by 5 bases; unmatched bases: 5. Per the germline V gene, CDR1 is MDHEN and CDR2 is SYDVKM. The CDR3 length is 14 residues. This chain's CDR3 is CASSEMGGTGELFF. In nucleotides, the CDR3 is TGTGCCAGCAGTGAAATGGGGGGGACCGGGGAGCTGTTTTTT.

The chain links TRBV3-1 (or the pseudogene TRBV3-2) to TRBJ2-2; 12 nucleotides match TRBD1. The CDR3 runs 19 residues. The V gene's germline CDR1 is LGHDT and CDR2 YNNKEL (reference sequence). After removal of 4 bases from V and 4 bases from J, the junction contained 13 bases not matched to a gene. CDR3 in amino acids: CASSPGQGATPYITGELFF. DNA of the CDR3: TGTGCCAGCAGCCCGGGACAGGGGGCCACCCCTTACATCACCGGGGAGCTGTTTTTT.

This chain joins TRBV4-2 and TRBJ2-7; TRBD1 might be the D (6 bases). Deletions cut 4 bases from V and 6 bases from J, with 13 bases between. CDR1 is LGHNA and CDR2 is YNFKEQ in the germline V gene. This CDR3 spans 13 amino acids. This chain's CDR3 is CASSPRTEGEQYF. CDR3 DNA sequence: TGTGCCAGCAGCCCCAGGACAGAAGGCGAGCAGTACTTC.

The CDR3 nucleotides read TGCGCCAGCAGCCAAGAATTGGGTCGAAACAATGAGCAGTTCTTC. Translated: CASSQELGRNNEQFF. V gene TRBV4-1 combines with J gene TRBJ2-1; the D is unclear. CDR1 is MGHRA and CDR2 is YSYEKL in the germline V gene. The CDR3 is 15 residues long. V was clipped by 0 bases and J by 5 bases, with 11 bases between them.

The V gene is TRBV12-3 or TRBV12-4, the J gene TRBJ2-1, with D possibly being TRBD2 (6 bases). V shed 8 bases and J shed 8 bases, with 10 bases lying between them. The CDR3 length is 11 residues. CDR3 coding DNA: TGTGCCAGCTCCCGGGAGTATGAGCAGTTCTTC. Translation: CASSREYEQFF.

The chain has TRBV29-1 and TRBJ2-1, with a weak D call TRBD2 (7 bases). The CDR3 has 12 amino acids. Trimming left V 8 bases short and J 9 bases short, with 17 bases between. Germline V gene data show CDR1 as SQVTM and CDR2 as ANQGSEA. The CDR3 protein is CSCGGGGLEQFF. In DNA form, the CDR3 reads TGCAGCTGTGGAGGGGGAGGGCTTGAGCAGTTCTTC.

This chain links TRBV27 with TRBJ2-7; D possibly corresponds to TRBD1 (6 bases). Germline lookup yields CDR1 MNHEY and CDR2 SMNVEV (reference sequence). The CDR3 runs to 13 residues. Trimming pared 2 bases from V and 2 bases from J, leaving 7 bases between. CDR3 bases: TGTGCCAGCAGTTTAGGACAGACCTACGAGCAGTACTTC. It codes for CASSLGQTYEQYF.

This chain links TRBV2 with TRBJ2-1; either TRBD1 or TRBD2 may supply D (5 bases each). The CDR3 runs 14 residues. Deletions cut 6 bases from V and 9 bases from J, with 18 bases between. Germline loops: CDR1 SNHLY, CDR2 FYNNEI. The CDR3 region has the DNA TGTGCCAGCAGCCGGGACCGGGGCAAGGGTGAGCAGTTCTTC. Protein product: CASSRDRGKGEQFF.

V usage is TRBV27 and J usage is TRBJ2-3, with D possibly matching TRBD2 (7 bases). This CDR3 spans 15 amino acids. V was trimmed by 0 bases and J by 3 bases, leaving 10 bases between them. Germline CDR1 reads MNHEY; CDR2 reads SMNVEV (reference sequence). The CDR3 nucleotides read TGTGCCAGCAGTTTATCGGGGAGGGGGACAGATACGCAGTATTTT. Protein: CASSLSGRGTDTQYF.

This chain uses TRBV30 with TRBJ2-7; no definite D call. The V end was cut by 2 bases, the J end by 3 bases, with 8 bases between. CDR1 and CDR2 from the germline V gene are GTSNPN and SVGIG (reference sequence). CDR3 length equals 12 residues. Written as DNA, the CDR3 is TGTGCCTGGAGTTCAAGCGTCTACGAGCAGTACTTC. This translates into CAWSSSVYEQYF.

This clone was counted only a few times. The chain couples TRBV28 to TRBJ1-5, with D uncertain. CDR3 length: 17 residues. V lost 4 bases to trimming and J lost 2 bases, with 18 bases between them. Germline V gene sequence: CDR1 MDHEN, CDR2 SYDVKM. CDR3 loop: CASSWPGDKAGNQPQHF. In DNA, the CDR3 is TGTGCCAGCAGTTGGCCCGGAGACAAGGCTGGCAATCAGCCCCAGCATTTT.